Sequencing of this TCR beta chain was carried out in a study of blood T cell repertoires in COVID-19. Produced via immunoSEQ multiplex PCR; TCRdb's table is partial and in-frame only. Here the sample spans about 44,000 clones, about 90% being singletons. The CDR3 sequence is 11 residues long. Per germline, CDR1 SGHVS and CDR2 FNYEAQ. V lost 4 bases to trimming and J lost 4 bases, with 4 bases between them. In its sample, this clone was seen a few times. This receptor was obtained from a human donor in a cohort sampled during active COVID-19. The chain carries TRBV7-6 and TRBJ2-5, with unresolved D. Sample: peripheral blood. DNA for the CDR3: TGTGCCAGCAGCTCCGGAGAGACCCAGTACTTC. It specifies CASSSGETQYF.